This TCR beta chain came from a study of T cells in Graves' hyperthyroidism and ophthalmopathy. Study-level results: Ophthalmopathy and stable hyperthyroidism were separated by a 13 V-J model. Most thyroid clonotypes expanded above 0.001 were also detected in blood.

This clonotype was counted a few times. As yet, its antigen is unknown. Clinical symptoms, serum thyroxine and TRAb, thyroid ultrasound and orbital computed tomography together formed the diagnostic basis. The authors took PBMCs from over 8.5 ml fresh peripheral blood. TCR beta CDR3 region amplification was performed from RNA transcripts. Carried out on the TCR CDR3, a first-round RT-PCR used the HTBI primer set. Each CDR3 protein gets one entry after TCRdb re-called the multiplex PCR reads with MiXCR. The sample has around 300,000 distinct CDR3 sequences; about 15% are singletons. The sample comprised blood. The origin of this receptor is a woman aged 45-65 years with Graves' hyperthyroidism that later progressed to Graves' ophthalmopathy.

CDR3 sequence: CSVLGVGTSSYNEQFF. CDR3 nucleotide sequence: TGCAGCGTCCTAGGAGTCGGGACTAGCTCCTACAATGAGCAGTTCTTC. V gene TRBV29-1 combines with J gene TRBJ2-1; 8 bases map to TRBD2. CDR3 length: 16 residues. Germline lookup yields CDR1 SQVTM and CDR2 ANQGSEA. V dropped 6 bases and J dropped 0; count of bases not matched to a gene: 10.